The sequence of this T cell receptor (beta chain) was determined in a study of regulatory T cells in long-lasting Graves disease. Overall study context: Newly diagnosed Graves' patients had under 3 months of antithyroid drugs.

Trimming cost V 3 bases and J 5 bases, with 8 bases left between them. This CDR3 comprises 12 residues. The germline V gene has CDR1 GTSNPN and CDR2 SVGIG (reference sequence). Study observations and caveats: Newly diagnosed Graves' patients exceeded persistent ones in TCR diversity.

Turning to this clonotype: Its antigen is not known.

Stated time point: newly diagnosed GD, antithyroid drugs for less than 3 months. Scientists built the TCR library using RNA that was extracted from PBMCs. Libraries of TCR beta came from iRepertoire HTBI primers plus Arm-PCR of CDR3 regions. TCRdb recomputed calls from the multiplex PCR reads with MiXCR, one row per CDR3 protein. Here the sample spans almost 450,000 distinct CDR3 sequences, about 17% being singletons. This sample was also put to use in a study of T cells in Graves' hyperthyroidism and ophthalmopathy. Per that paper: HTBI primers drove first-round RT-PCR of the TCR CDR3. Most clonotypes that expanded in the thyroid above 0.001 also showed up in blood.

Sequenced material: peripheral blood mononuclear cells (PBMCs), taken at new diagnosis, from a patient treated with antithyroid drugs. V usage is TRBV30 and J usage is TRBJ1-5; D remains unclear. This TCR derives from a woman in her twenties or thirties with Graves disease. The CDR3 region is CAWSISYQPQHF. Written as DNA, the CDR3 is TGTGCCTGGAGCATCAGTTATCAGCCCCAGCATTTT.